This T cell receptor (beta chain) was observed in a study of blood T cells in healthy people across ages. Points from the study as a whole: Older age coincided with a roughly linear decline in TCR beta diversity per million T cells.

Germline CDR1 LGHNA, CDR2 YNFKEQ. The CDR3 totals 14 residues. The ends were cut back, 0 bases at V and 10 bases at J, with 13 bases in the middle. This clonotype was observed a few times. Antigen: not known. For the second PCR, which ran for 7 to 11 cycles, a sample-barcoded 5' primer and a J-beta primer mix were used. With 12 random nucleotides, a template-switch adaptor tagged each individual cDNA molecule. One entry per CDR3 protein results from TCRdb running MiXCR on the 5' RACE reads. The table records about 640,000 distinct CDR3 sequences, around three fifths of them present only once. Each donor supplied approximately 10 milliliters of peripheral blood. The total RNA that was extracted per sample amounted to at least 5.5 micrograms.

The chain has TRBV4-2 and TRBJ2-1; D remains unclear. Sequencing was done on a sample of blood. This sequence was found in a man in his 60s in good health. The CDR3 spells CASSQELSRPEQFF. The CDR3 DNA sequence: TGTGCCAGCAGCCAAGAACTAAGCAGGCCGGAGCAGTTCTTC.